A single sample is the source of the 9 T cell receptor beta chains below, sequenced in a study of brain T cells in children with intractable seizures (dated by TCRdb to the early 2020s). The library was prepared using the immunoSEQ multiplex PCR assay. TCRdb carries this immuneACCESS record with in-frame sequences only. Its versions omit some clonotypes, under half of them owing to an unresolved V gene in the studies checked, with the rest unexplained. Recorded for this sample are 78,000 or so clones; more than 75% of them occurred a single time. 24% of the sample is taken by the ten largest. The time point label of this sample denotes: resected brain tissue, or blood drawn just prior to surgery. The sample here was peripheral blood, taken at surgery. All receptors come from a girl aged 2-10 years with Rasmussen encephalitis and intractable seizures.

V and J are TRBV6-5 and TRBJ1-2, with D possibly matching TRBD1 (6 bases). CDR1 is MNHEY, CDR2 SVGAGI, per germline. Trimming shortened V by 7 bases and J by 7 bases, and 22 bases separated the two germline ends. The CDR3 consists of 15 residues. CDR3 protein: CASTPGGQGFGGYTF. The CDR3 DNA sequence: TGTGCCAGCACCCCGGGGGGGCAGGGGTTTGGTGGCTACACCTTC.

This clone has a single count. This chain uses TRBV5-1 with TRBJ2-3, with TRBD2 matching over 9 bases. Trimming cost V 0 bases and J 3 bases; bases outside gene matches: 2. Germline V gene sequence: CDR1 SGHRS, CDR2 YFSETQ. The CDR3 is 15 residues long. The CDR3 coding sequence is TGCGCCAGCAGCTTGGTCCTAGCGGGAACAGATACGCAGTATTTT. Its translation: CASSLVLAGTDTQYF.

The CDR3 region is CASSARIAATYNEQFF. In DNA form, the CDR3 reads TGCGCCAGCAGCGCCCGAATAGCGGCAACCTACAATGAGCAGTTCTTC. The rearrangement uses TRBV5-1 and TRBJ2-1, with a possible D match to TRBD2 (6 bases). This CDR3 region has 16 residues. V dropped 4 bases and J dropped 2 bases, with 16 bases sitting between them. Germline V gene lookup returns CDR1 SGHRS and CDR2 YFSETQ.

This chain uses TRBV10-1 with TRBJ1-6; D gene ambiguous. V was shortened by 4 bases and J by 5 bases, with 6 bases between the two germline ends. This CDR3 spans 13 amino acids. Germline loops: CDR1 WNHNN, CDR2 SYGVQD (reference sequence). The CDR3 spells CASSARDNSPLHF. In DNA form, the CDR3 reads TGCGCCAGCAGTGCGAGAGATAATTCACCCCTCCACTTT.

CDR3 amino acids: CGAGGFGGYTF. Here the CDR3 DNA reads TGTGGCGCAGGGGGGTTCGGTGGCTACACCTTC. The chain links TRBV6-5 to TRBJ1-2; TRBD1 aligns across 7 bases. CDR1 and CDR2 from the germline V gene are MNHEY and SVGAGI. The CDR3 is 11 residues long.

The gene calls are TRBV30 and TRBJ1-4, with 12 bases that match TRBD1. The CDR3 runs 16 residues. Germline-derived CDR1 and CDR2 are GTSNPN and SVGIG (reference sequence). Unmatched junction bases numbered 15, after V lost 5 bases and J lost 11 bases. The CDR3 DNA sequence: TGTGCCTGGCTCCATCTGGGACAGGGGGCGCTTGGGAAACTGTTTTTT. Encoded protein: CAWLHLGQGALGKLFF.

This rearrangement joins TRBV29-1 to TRBJ1-1; D gene ambiguous. Trimming took off 5 bases at V and 1 base at J, with 14 bases between the two ends. This CDR3 has 14 residues. CDR1 and CDR2 (germline): SQVTM, ANQGSEA. CDR3 coding DNA: TGCAGCGTTCGTTCAAGACTGGGGAACACTGAAGCTTTCTTT. Its translation is CSVRSRLGNTEAFF.

In its sample, this clone was seen once. The chain recombines TRBV11-2 with TRBJ2-1; TRBD2 aligns across 8 bases. The CDR3 loop spans 16 amino acids. V trimming: 3 bases; J trimming: 0 bases; junction bases outside the gene matches: 4. Per the germline V gene, CDR1 is SGHAT and CDR2 is FQNNGV. The CDR3 loop reads CASSFESGSSYNEQFF. CDR3 nucleotide sequence: TGTGCCAGCAGCTTCGAGAGCGGGAGCTCCTACAATGAGCAGTTCTTC.

The chain recombines TRBV5-1 with TRBJ2-1; 8 bases agree with TRBD2. Germline V lookup: CDR1 SGHRS, CDR2 YFSETQ. V dropped 4 bases and J dropped 8; count of bases not matched to a gene: 2. The CDR3 has 12 residues. DNA for the CDR3: TGCGCCAGCAGCGGGACTAGTGATGAGCAGTTCTTC. Its protein is CASSGTSDEQFF.